Given below is one TCR beta chain in context. Its antigen remains unidentified. CD45RO-negative CD8 cells positively selected for CCR7 made up the naive population, which excluded terminally differentiated effector memory CD45RA+ cells. Donors comprised healthy HIV-negative adults lacking recent acute infections or vaccinations. The authors ran the assay at deep level. Sequencing used immunoSEQ multiplex PCR; TCRdb keeps in-frame clones, though not all of them. The sample holds around 2.1 million clones, approximately 94% seen once. The sample belongs to a study of shared clonotypes between healthy human individuals. About the research overall: Three plates were used per donor for CD4 naive, three for CD4 memory, two for CD8 naive and one for CD8 memory. Study-level points and caveats: Tissue TCR repertoires likely differ from these blood-only repertoires.

V shed 2 bases and J shed 7 bases, with 15 bases lying between them. The CDR3 totals 14 residues. From germline, CDR1 is MNHEY and CDR2 SVGAGI. This sequence originates from a man between 18 and 29 years old in good health. Some clones in this sample may be carry-over from other donors' samples. Material: naive CD8+ T cells from PBMCs. The chain uses TRBV6-5 and TRBJ2-7; D remains unclear. CDR3 residues: CASSYTSRFGEQYF. In DNA, the CDR3 is TGTGCCAGCAGTTACACAAGCCGCTTCGGGGAGCAGTACTTC.